This is a list of T cell receptor beta chains from one sample in a study of graft-versus-host responses after intestinal transplantation. Repertoires were generated with immunoSEQ multiplex PCR, while TCRdb's copy carries only in-frame clones and drops some. Among just under 100,000 clones listed, roughly 90% were seen once. Here the sequenced sample was PBMCs, taken roughly 450 days after intestinal transplant. The origin of the receptors is a human patient who received an intestinal transplant, so some T cells may come from the graft donor. Each CDR3 is given with its conserved first and last residue. The D gene is left open where the match is weak. Only part of the rows carry a size: once, few, many, or a class if the clone is expanded.

few	TRBV11-3	NA	TRBJ2-7	TGTGCCAGCAGCTACCGACGGAATGGGTACGAGCAGTACTTC	CASSYRRNGYEQYF
NA	TRBV28	NA	TRBJ1-5	TGTGCCAGCAGTCCCTCGGGGAACCAGCATTTT	CASSPSGNQHF
NA	TRBV7-6	TRBD1	TRBJ1-3	TGTGCCAGCAGCCCCGGAGTTCCGGGACAGGCTGGAAACACCATATATTTT	CASSPGVPGQAGNTIYF
NA	TRBV9	NA	TRBJ1-6	TGTGCCAGCAGCGTCGGGAACCCGGGGAGGGATAATTCACCCCTCCACTTT	CASSVGNPGRDNSPLHF
NA	TRBV9	NA	TRBJ1-2	TGTGCCAGCAGCGGACCTCAGGGGACCTATGGCTACACCTTC	CASSGPQGTYGYTF
NA	TRBV11-2	NA	TRBJ2-5	TGTGCCAGCAGCCAAGTCGGGTACCAAGAGACCCAGTACTTC	CASSQVGYQETQYF
NA	TRBV4-2	TRBD2	TRBJ2-3	TGTGCCAGCAGCCTCTACCTAGCGGGGGGGACAGATACGCAGTATTTT	CASSLYLAGGTDTQYF
NA	TRBV9	TRBD1	TRBJ2-7	TGTGCCAGCAGCATTGGGGACAGGGCCTACGAGCAGTACTTC	CASSIGDRAYEQYF
NA	TRBV6-5	NA	TRBJ2-7	TGTGCCAGCAGTTACTCCAGGTACTCCTACGAGCAGTACTTC	CASSYSRYSYEQYF
NA	TRBV13	NA	TRBJ2-5	TGTGCCAGCAGCTTGGCGGAGCAAGAGACCCAGTACTTC	CASSLAEQETQYF
NA	TRBV18	NA	TRBJ2-7	TGTGCCAGCTCACCAATGGGACACCTGACCTACGAGCAGTACTTC	CASSPMGHLTYEQYF
once	TRBV5-1	TRBD1	TRBJ1-3	TGCGCCAGCAGCGGGGGACAGGGCTCTGGAAACACCATATATTTT	CASSGGQGSGNTIYF
once	TRBV29-1	NA	TRBJ2-7	TGCAGCGTTGGGGCGGCGAGACGGTACTTC	CSVGAARRYF
NA	TRBV2	NA	TRBJ1-2	TGTGCCAGCAGTGAAGGGGACTATGGCTACACCTTC	CASSEGDYGYTF
NA	TRBV5-1	TRBD1	TRBJ1-6	TGCGCCAGCAGCTTGGCCCTGGGACAGGGGAATTCACCCCTCCACTTT	CASSLALGQGNSPLHF
NA	TRBV19	TRBD1	TRBJ2-7	TGTGCCAGTAGGCCTGGGACAGGGAAATTTCCTTCCGAGCAGTACTTC	CASRPGTGKFPSEQYF
NA	TRBV5-6	NA	TRBJ1-2	TGTGCCAGCAGCCCCAGCGGCTATGGCTACACCTTC	CASSPSGYGYTF
NA	TRBV19	NA	TRBJ2-7	TGTGCCAGTAGTATAGGCCACCGAGGGCTCACCTACGAGCAGTACTTC	CASSIGHRGLTYEQYF
NA	TRBV7-9	NA	TRBJ2-7	TGTGCCAGCAGCTCTGGTTGGTCTTCCTCCGAGCAGTACTTC	CASSSGWSSSEQYF
NA	TRBV5-6	NA	TRBJ1-4	TGTGCCAGCAGCTTGGGTGGAGCAGCTAATGAAAAACTGTTTTTT	CASSLGGAANEKLFF
NA	TRBV4-1	NA	TRBJ1-5	TGCGCCAGCAGCCAGGCATTCAATCAGCCCCAGCATTTT	CASSQAFNQPQHF
NA	TRBV18	NA	TRBJ1-2	TGTGCCAGCTCACCCGGACGGTTTAACGGCTACACCTTC	CASSPGRFNGYTF
NA	TRBV6-1	NA	TRBJ1-2	TGTGCCAGCAGTGAGGGAGTAAATGGCTACACCTTC	CASSEGVNGYTF
NA	TRBV25-1	NA	TRBJ1-4	TGTGCCAGCAGGCCCCAGGTCGAAGAAAAACTGTTTTTT	CASRPQVEEKLFF
once	TRBV2	NA	TRBJ2-4	TGTGCCAGCCGACGATCTGGGGACATTCAGTACTTC	CASRRSGDIQYF
NA	TRBV18	NA	TRBJ1-2	TGTGCCAGCTCACCACCGGGGGGCTATGGCTACACCTTC	CASSPPGGYGYTF
NA	TRBV7-3	NA	TRBJ2-2	TGTGCCAGCAGCTTAACTTCAACCGGGGAGCTGTTTTTT	CASSLTSTGELFF
NA	TRBV5-6	NA	TRBJ1-2	TGTGCCAGCAGCTTTCTTGGGGGCTACACCTTC	CASSFLGGYTF
NA	TRBV27	NA	TRBJ1-1	TGTGCCAGCAGTCCGGCAAACCCTGGGAGAGCTTTCTTT	CASSPANPGRAFF
once	TRBV15	NA	TRBJ2-1	TGTGCCACCAGCAGGGTCGCAGGAAGTAGTAATGAGCAGTTCTTC	CATSRVAGSSNEQFF
once	TRBV7-3	NA	TRBJ2-7	TGTGCCAGCAGCTCGGCGGGGATGGACGAGCAGTACTTC	CASSSAGMDEQYF
NA	TRBV18	TRBD1	TRBJ2-7	TGTGCCAGCTTAACCGGGACAGGGCCCTACGAGCAGTACTTC	CASLTGTGPYEQYF
NA	TRBV7-9	NA	TRBJ2-2	TGTGCCAGCAGCTCCCGCGGGGAGCTGTTTTTT	CASSSRGELFF
NA	TRBV7-6	TRBD1	TRBJ1-1	TGTGCCAGCTTTGGCGTGGGGACAGGGGGCACTGAAGCTTTCTTT	CASFGVGTGGTEAFF
NA	TRBV5-1	NA	TRBJ2-2	TGCGCCAGCAGCTTGTTTGGGGACGGTTCGAACACCGGGGAGCTGTTTTTT	CASSLFGDGSNTGELFF
NA	TRBV4-1	TRBD1	TRBJ2-7	TGCGCCAGCAGCAAGAACTCCGGGACAGGATACGAGCAGTACTTC	CASSKNSGTGYEQYF
NA	TRBV11-2	TRBD2	TRBJ2-5	TGTGCCAGCAGCTTAAGAGCGGGGGGAGAGACCCAGTACTTC	CASSLRAGGETQYF
NA	TRBV10-3	NA	TRBJ1-2	TGTGCCATTATCGGCCTTTATGGCTACACCTTC	CAIIGLYGYTF
NA	TRBV6-5	NA	TRBJ2-5	TGTGCCAGCAGTCCACTGGACCTGCAAGAGACCCAGTACTTC	CASSPLDLQETQYF
once	TRBV11-2	TRBD2	TRBJ2-1	TGTGCCAGCACCCTCGGGGGGACCCAATACAATGAGCAGTTCTTC	CASTLGGTQYNEQFF
NA	TRBV6-6	TRBD2	TRBJ2-1	TGTGCCAGCAGTTACTGGGCGGGGGGCAACAATGAGCAGTTCTTC	CASSYWAGGNNEQFF
NA	TRBV18	NA	TRBJ1-4	TGTGCCAGCTCCCCATACAGGGAGAATGGAGAAAAACTGTTTTTT	CASSPYRENGEKLFF
NA	TRBV5-1	NA	TRBJ2-7	TGCGCCAGCAGCTTCTCTTGGGGCTTCTCCTACGAGCAGTACTTC	CASSFSWGFSYEQYF